The present entry profiles one T cell receptor beta chain with its context. It lacks a known antigen. No much larger clone is present one base from it, and per-base qualities are unavailable. The sample is drawn from a study of cytomegalovirus exposure and HLA in healthy donors (dated by TCRdb to the late 2010s). Concerning the study at large: In an earlier analysis of some 610 of the donors, approximately 300 Gb of sequence data and 117 million unique TCR beta sequences from about 179 million T cells were reported. Roughly 300 gigabases of sequencing data and approximately 85 million unique TCR sequences were included in an early release covering roughly 700 HLA-typed donors. Of the 398 genotyped donors, 65% to 90% fell in the genetic ancestry cluster associated with self-reported Caucasian donors. The study was designed to test whether signatures of past pathogen exposure could be identified by cataloging public T cell receptors. Using immunosequencing, the study profiled T cell repertoires from some 670 subjects and related those repertoires to cytomegalovirus serostatus. In addition to the first cohort of 666 subjects, a separate validation cohort of 120 different subjects was used. The study combined high-throughput TCR immunosequencing, statistical association of individual TCRs with disease status, and machine learning to predict cytomegalovirus infection status. A later analysis re-analyzed previously published TCR beta repertoires from 600 to 850 donors and added high-resolution HLA genotyping to study TCR occurrence patterns. The later analysis used no new phenotypic data to find candidate immune exposures, relying instead on TCR beta sequences and their occurrence across donors. An earlier analysis of around 540 of the donors applied high-throughput TCR beta sequencing to assess whether each TCR beta V gene segment acted as functional or pseudogenic. Donor age, sex, ethnicity and CMV serostatus were compiled together with the repertoire data. In a later genetic analysis, genome-wide SNP genotypes for about three fifths of the roughly 670 donors were used, and that subset was treated as a discovery cohort. Every repertoire in the discovery cohort had been generated on one and the same sequencing platform. HLA typing included class I and class II loci at four-digit resolution. Typing coverage differed by locus: A, B, C, DRB1 and DQB1 were typed in about 620-640 donors, DQA1 in roughly 510, DPA1 in around 600, and DPB1 in around 440. About five DR-DQ haplotypes were handled as single units for association and clustering, since linkage in the cohort was strong. Among some 410 genotyped donors of the cohort, an average of 235,054 unique TCR beta nucleotide sequences were sequenced per donor, about a sixth of them non-productive.

The CDR1 and CDR2 encoded by the germline V gene are MDHEN and SYDVKM. The CDR3 sequence holds 15 residues, the cysteine and phenylalanine included. CDR3 DNA is the only sequence kept; it has 45 bases, read in frame from the first base. Clipping removes 7 bases from V and 6 bases from J, with 9 as the unmatched junction base count. Library prep was done by the immunoSEQ multiplex PCR assay. For the multiplex PCR, a mixture combining 60 forward primers for TCR Vbeta segments and 13 reverse primers for TCR Jbeta segments was used. The CDR3 region of rearranged TCR beta genes was amplified from genomic DNA with a multiplex PCR assay. The Illumina HiSeq System was used to sequence the amplified TCR beta libraries as 87-base-pair reads. Regarding the original processing steps: Across the roughly 670 repertoires, a later analysis counted tens of millions of unique TCR beta chains, 9 million to 14 million of which were shared by at least two donors. A nearest-neighbor algorithm error-corrected the raw reads and collapsed the reads into unique sequences, merging closely related sequences to remove PCR and sequencing errors. V, D and J gene segments were assigned by aligning CDR3 sequences to IMGT reference sequences. For a sequence to be retained, a match of at least six nucleotides to both a V gene segment and a J gene segment was required. Rearrangements were classified as productive when the CDR3 lacked stop codons and remained in frame with V and J, and all other rearrangements were classified as non-productive. Following IMGT convention, CDR3 was defined as the stretch from the second conserved V-encoded cysteine up to the conserved J-encoded phenylalanine. In an earlier analysis of approximately 590 of the donors, sequences lacking an unambiguous match to a single V gene segment were excluded. An earlier analysis of approximately 590 of the donors classified V segments as functional when productive rearrangements were above 56.7% and as segregating when the standard deviation between donors was above 5%. A statistical classification framework was built to diagnose cytomegalovirus status from the catalog of TCR beta chain sequences. In a later analysis, TCR nucleotide sequences were compared against IMGT/GENE-DB human TR gene sequences so that V and J genes could be assigned. The TCRdist pipeline was used in a later analysis to assign CDR3 sequences and most-parsimonious VDJ recombination scenarios. A later analysis defined each TCR beta chain by its CDR3 amino acid sequence plus V-gene family, and excluded reads lacking a unique V-gene family. In a later analysis, fewer than 650 highly shared, low-generation-probability nucleotide sequences were removed to address suspected cross-contamination and a sequencing artifact. For each public chain, a later analysis derived a clonal expansion index from normalized ranks of inferred template counts within each repertoire. In a later analysis, generation probabilities were computed using a VDJ recombination model fitted to out-of-frame rearrangements, and the results were checked against IGoR. A later analysis scored TCR-TCR, TCR-HLA and TCR-CMV co-occurrence with hypergeometric tests, applying a repertoire-size bias correction to TCR pairs. In a later analysis, false discovery rates were estimated by permuting HLA or CMV assignments 20 times. In a later analysis, co-occurring TCRs were grouped with DBSCAN, and TCRdist sequence similarity was added when clustering was performed within HLA-allele-positive subsets. For co-occurrence clustering, repertoires with fewer than 30,000 or more than 120,000 public chains were excluded, along with roughly 5 repertoires with anomalous nucleotide sharing. TCRdb obtained this table from immuneACCESS and retained in-frame rearrangements with V and J assigned. These tables miss some clones; where compared with another copy, unresolved V genes account for less than half of the shortfall, and the remainder is unexplained. From that table come the V and J calls and clone size; the DNA was used to work out D and trimming. A total of roughly 180,000 clones appear in this sample, more than 70% of them only once. About 1.5% of the sample comes from the top ten.

Beyond this particular receptor, the publication reports: A further reported finding was that TCR beta sequences accurately predicted the HLA-A and HLA-B alleles for most subjects in the first cohort. According to the authors, the approach could potentially be generalized to other disease states and immunological phenotypes. The presence/absence analyses assumed that sequencing depth was roughly uniform across donors, and that assumption may not be true. Strong co-occurrence of HLA alleles, especially DR and DQ, made assigning TCR associations to individual alleles difficult. A later genetic analysis reported fewer N-insertions in productive TCRs among donors in an Asian-associated ancestry cluster than the roughly 670-donor mean. Correlated functional status among segregating V segments might be attributable to linkage disequilibrium, but an unknown experimental factor could not be ruled out. While some public TCRs were present in many individuals, most TCR sequences turned up only very rarely across donors. A cluster of highly shared sequence variants was judged likely to be a technical artifact of the sequencing pipeline. In vitro tests confirmed that a few of the cytomegalovirus-associated TCR beta chains recognize cytomegalovirus antigens. In an earlier analysis of more than 450 of the donors, most TCR beta V segments were observed in productive rearrangements about 87% or about 30% of the time, broadly matching IMGT annotations. A later analysis associated about 17,000 TCR beta sequences with specific HLA alleles at a false discovery rate of 0.05. The 87-base-pair reads could not distinguish some IMGT-functional V segments, including TRBV6-2 and TRBV6-3, so those segments were excluded. CMV serostatus was the only immune exposure information available for the cohort. HLA typing was unavailable for some donors at each locus, so association tests used only the typed subset. Cytomegalovirus status was reported to be diagnosed by the classifier with high specificity and sensitivity in both the original and validation cohorts. According to a later analysis, TCR association rates differed among HLA loci, with DRB1 alleles showing the most associated TCRs and HLA-C alleles showing the fewest. Because counts were too low, roughly 18 rarely observed V segments, including chromosome 9 orphons, were left out of the earlier analysis of about 620 of the donors. In this cohort, only TCR beta chains were sequenced, and detectable features were limited by the absence of alpha or paired-chain data. A later analysis found that most CMV-associated TCR beta chains appeared HLA-restricted, with HLA associations seemingly driven largely by CMV exposure. The study listed 150 to 200 TCR beta chains as associated with cytomegalovirus. In a later genetic analysis, a missense DCLRE1C variant was associated with V-gene and J-gene trimming of TCR beta chains, and the association was replicated in an independent cohort. In a later analysis, HLA-associated TCR beta chains were found to be more clonally expanded and to have lower generation probabilities than equally common non-associated chains. According to a later analysis, parvovirus B19, influenza, CMV and Epstein-Barr virus appeared linked to several top co-occurrence clusters.

The cohort comprised 550 to 700 healthy bone marrow donors. Cohort members were all nominally healthy when sampled, although unrecorded immune exposures were likely present. The donor tested CMV seronegative and was one of the 352 seronegative cohort members. A peripheral blood sample was collected from each donor, and TCR beta sequencing was performed on peripheral blood mononuclear cells. Genomic DNA extraction from the blood cell samples was performed with the Qiagen DNeasy Blood Extraction Kit. The source material was PBMCs. Rearrangement joined TRBV28 to TRBJ2-2; 9 central nucleotides agree with TRBD2. The TCR comes from a male donor in good health and CMV-seronegative. The CDR3 is CASKPAGGPSGELFF. The DNA sequence is given as TGTGCCAGCAAGCCGGCGGGAGGGCCGTCCGGGGAGCTGTTTTTT.